Presented here are 24 T cell receptor beta chains from one specimen sequenced in a study of read filtering for tumor transcriptome and immune sequencing. From approximately 430 ng of RNA, a library with molecular barcoded alpha/delta and beta/gamma adaptors was made. Each CDR3 protein is one row after TCRdb ran MiXCR on the reads. This sample yields some 22,000 distinct CDR3 sequences, of which 20% to 25% are seen a single time; 17% belongs to the top ten. Sequenced material: a population of CD138-negative cells sorted from bone marrow. The receptors were gathered from a donor aged 40 or over with multiple myeloma.

This clonotype was seen many times. This rearrangement joins TRBV20-1 to TRBJ2-4; D is tentatively TRBD1 or TRBD2 (5 bases each). The ends were cut back, 1 base at V and 3 bases at J, with 10 bases in the middle. The CDR3 spans 14 residues. The germline CDR1 and CDR2 sequences are DFQATT and SNEGSKA (reference sequence). Here the CDR3 DNA reads TGCAGTGCTAGAGTGAGAGGGGACAAAAACATTCAGTACTTC. Translated: CSARVRGDKNIQYF.

This clonotype was seen repeatedly, ten times or more. The chain couples TRBV6-6 to TRBJ1-1; TRBD1 agrees at 9 bases. Germline lookup yields CDR1 MNHNY and CDR2 SVGAGI (reference sequence). V dropped 2 bases and J dropped 8; count of bases not matched to a gene: 3. This CDR3 is 13 amino acids long. The CDR3 spells CASSYGTGSEAFF. CDR3 DNA sequence: TGTGCCAGCAGTTACGGGACAGGGTCCGAAGCTTTCTTT.

As concerns this clonotype: One base separates it from a far larger clone, so it is likely a read error. J is TRBJ2-1 and V is TRBV7-8; D unclear. Germline V gene sequence: CDR1 SGHVS, CDR2 FQNEAQ. The length of the CDR3 is 14 residues. The V end lost 8 bases, the J end lost 4 bases, and 15 bases lay between the germline ends. DNA of the CDR3: TGTGCCAGCGGCCCTTCCCGGCCTTACAATGAGCAGTTCTTC. Its protein product is CASGPSRPYNEQFF.

This clonotype was observed many times. The chain employs TRBV14 and TRBJ2-1; 15 bases agree with TRBD2. Germline V lookup: CDR1 SGHDN, CDR2 FVKESK. The CDR3 spans 17 residues. The V and J ends lost 4 bases and 7 bases, in that order; junction bases with no gene match: 8. The CDR3 loop reads CASSPGLAGGPGNEQFF. DNA of the CDR3: TGTGCCAGCAGCCCTGGACTAGCGGGAGGGCCGGGGAATGAGCAGTTCTTC. The full variable domain, rest sourced from reference TRBV14 and TRBJ2-1, is EAGVTQFPSHSVIEKGQTVTLRCDPISGHDNLYWYRRVMGKEIKFLLHFVKESKQDESGMPNNRFLAERTGGTYSTLKVQPAELEDSGVYFCASSPGLAGGPGNEQFFGPGTRLTVL.

This clonotype was seen many times. This chain links TRBV28 with TRBJ2-1; D is perhaps TRBD1 (5 bases). Germline CDR1 is MDHEN and CDR2 is SYDVKM. V lost 10 bases to trimming and J lost 4 bases, with 5 bases between them. This CDR3 spans 10 amino acids. For the CDR3, the DNA is TGTGCCACAGGGTACAATGAGCAGTTCTTC. This translates into CATGYNEQFF.

Only one count was recorded for this clonotype. A much larger clone differs by one base, so this may be a read error. The chain has TRBV5-1 and TRBJ1-5; the match to TRBD1 covers 8 bases. Looked up from germline, CDR1 is SGHRS and CDR2 is YFSETQ. This CDR3 contains 16 residues. CDR3 DNA: TGCACCAGCAGCCCCGGACAGGGAGAACGGAATCAGCCCCAGCATTTT. Amino acid sequence: CTSSPGQGERNQPQHF.

This clonotype was seen many times. The J gene is TRBJ1-5, the V gene TRBV14, with a possible D match to TRBD1 (5 bases). V lost 0 bases and J 3 bases, leaving 12 bases between the germline ends. CDR1 is SGHDN, CDR2 FVKESK, per germline. There are 16 residues in the CDR3. The CDR3 loop is CASSQEVGVNNQPQHF. In nucleotides, the CDR3 is TGTGCCAGCAGCCAAGAGGTAGGGGTAAACAATCAGCCCCAGCATTTT.

This clonotype was counted many times. The V call is TRBV5-1, the J call TRBJ2-7; possible D gene TRBD2, 6 bases. Trimming pared 2 bases from V and 0 bases from J, leaving 6 bases between. CDR3 length: 13 residues. Per the germline V gene, CDR1 is SGHRS and CDR2 is YFSETQ. The CDR3: CASSFSGSYEQYF. CDR3 coding DNA: TGCGCCAGCAGCTTTAGCGGCTCCTACGAGCAGTACTTC.

Remarks on this clonotype: In this CDR3 the conserved last residue, phenylalanine or tryptophan, is missing, so a read error is likely. The chain joins TRBV28 to TRBJ2-3, with D perhaps matching TRBD1 or TRBD2 (5 bases each). The V end lost 5 bases, the J end lost 2 bases, and 20 bases lay between the germline ends. The CDR3 sequence is 17 residues long. Germline CDR1 and CDR2: MDHEN and SYDVKM. In nucleotides, the CDR3 is TGTGCCAGCAGTATCCCACTAGGGTTGGGGGACACAGATACGCAGTATTTG. It translates to CASSIPLGLGDTDTQYL.

This clonotype has at least ten counts. The rearrangement links TRBV9 to TRBJ2-3; TRBD2 is a possible D gene (5 bases). There are 15 residues in the CDR3. CDR1 and CDR2 from the germline V gene are SGDLS and YYNGEE. V lost 2 bases to trimming and J lost 0 bases, with 10 bases between them. DNA of the CDR3: TGTGCCAGCAGCGTCGCGGGTCCTAGCACAGATACGCAGTATTTT. Translating it yields CASSVAGPSTDTQYF.

On this clonotype: A read error may be the cause here, since a much bigger clone is one base away. The rearrangement joins TRBV7-8 to TRBJ2-5, with D maybe TRBD1 (5 bases). Germline loops: CDR1 SGHVS, CDR2 FQNEAQ. This CDR3 spans 13 amino acids. V lost 8 bases, J lost 1 base, and 11 bases lay in between. CDR3 sequence (DNA): TGTGCCAGCGGCCTCAGGGCCCAAGAGACCCAGTACTTC. Translation gives CASGLRAQETQYF.

The V call is TRBV19, the J call TRBJ1-2; D is uncertain. V was trimmed by 6 bases and J by 3 bases, leaving 11 bases between them. The germline gives CDR1 LNHDA, CDR2 SQIVND (reference sequence). CDR3 length: 13 amino acids. The CDR3 protein is CASRPGTDYGYTF. CDR3 sequence (DNA): TGTGCCAGTAGGCCGGGAACGGACTATGGCTACACCTTC. The entire variable domain, with the rest obtained from reference TRBV19 and TRBJ1-2, is as follows: DGGITQSPKYLFRKEGQNVTLSCEQNLNHDAMYWYRQDPGQGLRLIYYSQIVNDFQKGDIAEGYSVSREKKESFPLTVTSAQKNPTAFYLCASRPGTDYGYTFGSGTRLTVV.

This clonotype was seen repeatedly, ten times or more. This chain connects TRBV12-3 or TRBV12-4 to TRBJ2-7; 10 bases are a match to TRBD1. V lost 6 bases, J lost 6 bases, and 11 bases stayed unmatched. The CDR3 length is 15 residues. In nucleotides, the CDR3 is TGTGCCAGCAGCCATTCCGGGACAGGGGTAGCCGAGCAGTACTTC. This encodes CASSHSGTGVAEQYF.

CDR3 residues: CASSYPRGGPYNEQFF. The CDR3 bases are TGTGCCAGCAGTTACCCTAGGGGGGGACCCTACAATGAGCAGTTCTTC. This chain uses TRBV6-5 with TRBJ2-1; tentatively, D is TRBD2 (7 bases). Between the trimmed V and J ends, which lost 2 bases and 2 bases, there was a span of 13 bases. Germline V lookup: CDR1 MNHEY, CDR2 SVGAGI. This CDR3 region has 16 residues.

This clonotype was picked up a small number of times. The chain recombines TRBV9 with TRBJ2-1; possible D gene TRBD1, 6 bases. CDR1 is SGDLS and CDR2 is YYNGEE in the germline V gene. The CDR3 contains 15 residues. Trimming removed 0 bases at V and 2 bases at J, with 9 bases between. The CDR3 protein is CASSVGAGAYNEQFF. The CDR3 bases are TGTGCCAGCAGCGTAGGCGCAGGGGCCTACAATGAGCAGTTCTTC.

The table lists this clonotype with many counts. The chain uses TRBV28 and TRBJ2-7; D uncertain. The V gene lost 2 bases and the J gene lost 3 bases, with 11 bases spanning the gap. The CDR3 has 14 residues. CDR1 is MDHEN and CDR2 is SYDVKM in the germline V gene. The CDR3 here is CASSLMSSLYEQYF. Written as DNA, the CDR3 is TGTGCCAGCAGTTTAATGTCTTCTCTCTACGAGCAGTACTTC.

This clonotype was recorded only once. This CDR3 is CSVDTGNSYEQYF. CDR3 in DNA: TGCAGCGTTGATACCGGGAACTCCTACGAGCAGTACTTC. V gene TRBV29-1 combines with J gene TRBJ2-7, with TRBD2 as a possible D gene (5 bases). The CDR3 totals 13 residues. CDR1 is SQVTM, CDR2 ANQGSEA, per germline. V was trimmed by 3 bases and J by 0 bases, leaving 9 bases between them.

By share of the sample, this clonotype is medium-sized. This chain uses TRBV29-1 with TRBJ1-1; the match to TRBD1 covers 9 bases. CDR1 is SQVTM, CDR2 ANQGSEA, per germline. The J segment lost 7 bases and the V segment lost 4 bases, leaving 7 bases of the junction unmatched. The CDR3 is made up of 13 amino acids. Here the CDR3 DNA reads TGCAGCGTTGGAACAGGGGGCGTGGGTGAAGCTTTCTTT. Translated, it gives CSVGTGGVGEAFF.

For this clonotype: A far bigger clonotype differs at one base, so this is likely a read error. The rearrangement uses TRBV6-5 and TRBJ2-5; no definite D call. The CDR3 covers 11 residues. Germline V gives CDR1 MNHEY, CDR2 SVGAGI. The CDR3 protein is CASGYGETQYF. The DNA for the CDR3 is TGTGCCAGCGGTTACGGAGAGACCCAGTACTTC.

In its sample, this clonotype was seen a few times. The V gene is TRBV19, the J gene TRBJ2-5, with a possible D match to TRBD2 (5 bases). V dropped 6 bases and J dropped 1 base, with 12 bases sitting between them. Germline V gene lookup returns CDR1 LNHDA and CDR2 SQIVND (reference sequence). The CDR3 extends over 14 amino acids. The CDR3 loop is CASRDIGGQETQYF. The DNA for the CDR3 is TGTGCCAGTAGGGATATTGGAGGCCAAGAGACCCAGTACTTC.

This clonotype has a count of ten or more. The chain carries TRBV18 and TRBJ2-1; 8 bases match TRBD2. V was pared by 5 bases and J by 2 bases, with 8 bases of the junction left unmatched. There are 16 residues in the CDR3. Germline CDR1 is KGHSH and CDR2 is LQKENI. CDR3 sequence (DNA): TGTGCCAGCTCATCTAGTCGGGGGGGGGCCTACAATGAGCAGTTCTTC. It codes for CASSSSRGGAYNEQFF.

This clonotype appeared many times. The DNA of the CDR3 is TGTGCCAGCAGCCCCCGACCCTCTGCTTCATACAATGAGCAGTTCTTC. Amino acid sequence: CASSPRPSASYNEQFF. The genes are TRBV11-2 and TRBJ2-1; D not certain. The CDR3 loop spans 16 amino acids. Germline CDR1 SGHAT, CDR2 FQNNGV. The ends were cut back, 5 bases at V and 4 bases at J, with 18 bases in the middle. The whole variable domain, filled in from reference TRBV11-2 and TRBJ2-1, reads EAGVAQSPRYKIIEKRQSVAFWCNPISGHATLYWYQQILGQGPKLLIQFQNNGVVDDSQLPKDRFSAERLKGVDSTLKIQPAKLEDSAVYLCASSPRPSASYNEQFFGPGTRLTVL.

This clonotype came up many times. This chain uses TRBV28 with TRBJ2-1; D is ambiguous. Germline assignment: CDR1 MDHEN and CDR2 SYDVKM. The CDR3 sequence is 12 residues long. Between the trimmed V and J ends, which lost 2 bases and 9 bases, there was a span of 8 bases. The CDR3 sequence is CASSLVGSEQFF. CDR3 DNA: TGTGCCAGCAGTTTAGTAGGAAGTGAGCAGTTCTTC.

This clonotype was detected ten times or more. The CDR3 DNA is TGTGCCAGCAGCTCCCTTGGGACCCAGTACTTC. Its translation is CASSSLGTQYF. This sequence joins TRBV7-2 and TRBJ2-5; D unclear. CDR1 is SGHTA, CDR2 FQGNSA, per germline. Trimming shortened V by 4 bases and J by 7 bases, and 7 bases separated the two germline ends. The CDR3 covers 11 residues.